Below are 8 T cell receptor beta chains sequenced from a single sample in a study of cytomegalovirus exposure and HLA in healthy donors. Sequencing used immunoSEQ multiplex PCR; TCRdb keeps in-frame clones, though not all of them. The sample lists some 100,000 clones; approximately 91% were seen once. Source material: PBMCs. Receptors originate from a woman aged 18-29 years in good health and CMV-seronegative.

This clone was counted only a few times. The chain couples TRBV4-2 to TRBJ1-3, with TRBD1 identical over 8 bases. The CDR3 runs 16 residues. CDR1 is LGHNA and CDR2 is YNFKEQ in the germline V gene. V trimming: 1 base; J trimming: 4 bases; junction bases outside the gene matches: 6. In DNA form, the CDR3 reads TGTGCCAGCAGCCAAGCAGGGGGCGCGGTAGGAAACACCATATATTTT. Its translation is CASSQAGGAVGNTIYF.

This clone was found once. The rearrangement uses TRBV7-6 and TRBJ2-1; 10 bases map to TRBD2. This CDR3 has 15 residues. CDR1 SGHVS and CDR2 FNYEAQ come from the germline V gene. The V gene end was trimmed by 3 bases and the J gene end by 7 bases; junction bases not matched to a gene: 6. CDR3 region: CASSFQAGGNNEQFF. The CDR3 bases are TGTGCCAGCAGCTTTCAAGCGGGGGGGAATAATGAGCAGTTCTTC.

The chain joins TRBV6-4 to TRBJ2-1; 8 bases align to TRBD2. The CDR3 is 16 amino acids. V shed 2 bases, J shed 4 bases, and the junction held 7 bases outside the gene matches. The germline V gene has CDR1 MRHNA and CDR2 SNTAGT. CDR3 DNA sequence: TGTGCCAGCAGTGACAGAGGCGGGGGGACTTACAATGAGCAGTTCTTC. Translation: CASSDRGGGTYNEQFF.

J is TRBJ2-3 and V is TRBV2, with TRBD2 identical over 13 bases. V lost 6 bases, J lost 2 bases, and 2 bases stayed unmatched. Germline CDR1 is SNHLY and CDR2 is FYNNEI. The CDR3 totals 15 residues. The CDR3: CASRGLAGNTDTQYF. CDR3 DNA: TGTGCCAGCAGGGGACTAGCGGGGAACACAGATACGCAGTATTTT.

The DNA for the CDR3 is TGTGCCAGCATCGACAGTAGCAATCAGCCCCAGCATTTT. Translating gives CASIDSSNQPQHF. V is TRBV28 and J is TRBJ1-5; D perhaps matches TRBD1 (5 bases). Trimming stripped 7 bases from V and 0 bases from J, with 7 bases between. Germline CDR1 and CDR2: MDHEN and SYDVKM. This CDR3 is built from 13 residues.

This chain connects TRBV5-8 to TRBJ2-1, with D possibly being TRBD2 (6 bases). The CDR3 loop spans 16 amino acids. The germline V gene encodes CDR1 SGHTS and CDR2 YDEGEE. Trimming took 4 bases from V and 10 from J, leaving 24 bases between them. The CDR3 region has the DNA TGTGCCAGCAGCGTGATTGGTAGTTTTAGGGCGGGGGAGCAGTTCTTC. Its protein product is CASSVIGSFRAGEQFF. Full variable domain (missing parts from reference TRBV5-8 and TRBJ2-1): EAGVTQSPTHLIKTRGQQATLRCSPISGHTSVYWYQQALGLGLQFLLWYDEGEERNRGNFPPRFSGRQFPNYSSELNVNALELEDSALYLCASSVIGSFRAGEQFFGPGTRLTVL.

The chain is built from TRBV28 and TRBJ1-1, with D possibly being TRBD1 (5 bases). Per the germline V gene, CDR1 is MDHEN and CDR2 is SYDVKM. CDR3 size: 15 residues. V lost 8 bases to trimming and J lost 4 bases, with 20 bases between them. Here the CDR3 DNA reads TGTGCCAGCGGTCCGATACGGGGCGGGGGCACTGAAGCTTTCTTT. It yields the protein CASGPIRGGGTEAFF.

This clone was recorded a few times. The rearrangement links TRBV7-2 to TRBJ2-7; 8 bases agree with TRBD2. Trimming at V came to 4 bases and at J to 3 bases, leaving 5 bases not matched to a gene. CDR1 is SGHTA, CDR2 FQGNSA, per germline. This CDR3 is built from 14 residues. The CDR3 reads CASSSGTRYYEQYF. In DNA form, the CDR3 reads TGTGCCAGCAGCTCCGGGACTAGGTACTACGAGCAGTACTTC. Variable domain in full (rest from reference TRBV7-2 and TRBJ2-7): GAGVSQSPSNKVTEKGKDVELRCDPISGHTALYWYRQSLGQGLEFLIYFQGNSAPDKSGLPSDRFSAERTGGSVSTLTIQRTQQEDSAVYLCASSSGTRYYEQYFGPGTRLTVT.